This TCR beta chain was profiled in a study of T cells in Graves' hyperthyroidism and ophthalmopathy. From RNA transcripts, TCR beta CDR3 regions were amplified. The study used the HTBI primer set for a first-round RT-PCR of the TCR CDR3. Each CDR3 protein gets one entry after TCRdb re-called the multiplex PCR reads with MiXCR. The sample has around 520,000 distinct CDR3 sequences, roughly 24% seen once. With 1 base clipped from V and 5 bases from J, the junction kept 24 bases outside the gene matches. Germline CDR1 reads DFQATT; CDR2 reads SNEGSKA (reference sequence). This CDR3 is 20 amino acids long. Findings of the study overall: Classification by a 13 V-J model distinguished ophthalmopathy from stable hyperthyroidism.

This clonotype showed up many times. Its specificity is unknown. Ophthalmopathy in the patients scored at least 3 on Clinical Activity Score and at least 4 on NOSPECS grade, lasting under 3 months. Orbital computed tomography and thyroid ultrasound, together with serum TRAb and thyroxine and clinical symptoms, were used for diagnoses. The clonotype originates from a woman aged 30 to 39 with Graves' ophthalmopathy. Sequencing used blood. The chain couples TRBV20-1 to TRBJ1-1, with TRBD1 matching over 8 bases. CDR3 sequence: CSARGGQEFSRVPRDTEAFF. Here the CDR3 DNA reads TGCAGTGCTAGAGGGGGACAGGAATTCTCCCGCGTACCGAGGGATACTGAAGCTTTCTTT.